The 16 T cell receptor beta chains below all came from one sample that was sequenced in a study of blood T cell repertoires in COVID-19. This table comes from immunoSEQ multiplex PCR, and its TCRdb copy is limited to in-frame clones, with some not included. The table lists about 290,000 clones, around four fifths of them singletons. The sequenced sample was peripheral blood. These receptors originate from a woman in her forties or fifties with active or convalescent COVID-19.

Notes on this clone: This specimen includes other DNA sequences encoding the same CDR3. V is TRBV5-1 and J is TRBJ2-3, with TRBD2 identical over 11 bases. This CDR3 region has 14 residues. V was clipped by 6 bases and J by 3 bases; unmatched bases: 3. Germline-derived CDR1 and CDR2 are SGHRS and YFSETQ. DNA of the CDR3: TGCGCCAGCACCTTAGCGGGAGGGACAGATACGCAGTATTTT. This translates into CASTLAGGTDTQYF. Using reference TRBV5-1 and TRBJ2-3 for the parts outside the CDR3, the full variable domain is KAGVTQTPRYLIKTRGQQVTLSCSPISGHRSVSWYQQTPGQGLQFLFEYFSETQRNKGNFPGRFSGRQFSNSRSEMNVSTLELGDSALYLCASTLAGGTDTQYFGPGTRLTVL.

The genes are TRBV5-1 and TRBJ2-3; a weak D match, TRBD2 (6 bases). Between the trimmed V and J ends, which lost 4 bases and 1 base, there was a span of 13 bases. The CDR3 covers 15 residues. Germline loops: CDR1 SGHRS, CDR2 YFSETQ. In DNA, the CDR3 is TGCGCCAGCAGCGGGGGACTCTCGGGCACAGATACGCAGTATTTT. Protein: CASSGGLSGTDTQYF. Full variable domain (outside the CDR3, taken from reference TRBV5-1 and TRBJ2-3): KAGVTQTPRYLIKTRGQQVTLSCSPISGHRSVSWYQQTPGQGLQFLFEYFSETQRNKGNFPGRFSGRQFSNSRSEMNVSTLELGDSALYLCASSGGLSGTDTQYFGPGTRLTVL.

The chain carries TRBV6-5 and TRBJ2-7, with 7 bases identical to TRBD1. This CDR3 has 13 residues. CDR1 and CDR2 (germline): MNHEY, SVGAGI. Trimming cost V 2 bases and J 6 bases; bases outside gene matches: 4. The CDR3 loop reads CASSYLDRREQYF. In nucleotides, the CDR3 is TGTGCCAGCAGTTACCTGGACAGGCGCGAGCAGTACTTC.

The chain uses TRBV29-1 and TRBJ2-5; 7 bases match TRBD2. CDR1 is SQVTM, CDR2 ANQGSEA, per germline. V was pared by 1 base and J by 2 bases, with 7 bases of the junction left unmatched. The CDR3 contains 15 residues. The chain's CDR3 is CSVEGWQGGQETQYF. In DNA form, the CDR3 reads TGCAGCGTTGAAGGATGGCAGGGAGGGCAAGAGACCCAGTACTTC.

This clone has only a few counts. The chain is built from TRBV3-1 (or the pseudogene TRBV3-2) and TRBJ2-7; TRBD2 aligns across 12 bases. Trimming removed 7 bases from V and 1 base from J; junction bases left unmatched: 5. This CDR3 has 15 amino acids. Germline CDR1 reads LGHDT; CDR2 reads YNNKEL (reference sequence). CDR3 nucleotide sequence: TGTGCCAGCACCTTGACTAGCGGGGGTTCCTACGAGCAGTACTTC. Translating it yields CASTLTSGGSYEQYF.

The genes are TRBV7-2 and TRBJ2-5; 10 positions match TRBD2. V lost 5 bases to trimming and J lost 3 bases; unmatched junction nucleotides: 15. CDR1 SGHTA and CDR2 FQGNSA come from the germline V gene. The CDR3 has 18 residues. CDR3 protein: CASSTNGLLAGKEETQYF. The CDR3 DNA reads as TGTGCCAGCAGCACCAACGGTCTACTAGCGGGAAAGGAAGAGACCCAGTACTTC.

In DNA, the CDR3 is TGTGCCAGCAGTTACATCAGGGGGGACACCGGGGAGCTGTTTTTT. Translating gives CASSYIRGDTGELFF. This rearrangement joins TRBV6-6 to TRBJ2-2, with D possibly TRBD1 on 7 matching bases. There are 15 residues in the CDR3. Germline loops: CDR1 MNHNY, CDR2 SVGAGI (reference sequence). V was trimmed by 2 bases and J by 3 bases, leaving 10 bases between them.

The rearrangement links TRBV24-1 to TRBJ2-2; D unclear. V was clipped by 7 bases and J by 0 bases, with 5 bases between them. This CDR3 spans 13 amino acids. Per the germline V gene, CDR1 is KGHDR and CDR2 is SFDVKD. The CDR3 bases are TGTGCCACCAGAGCCGCGAACACCGGGGAGCTGTTTTTT. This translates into CATRAANTGELFF.

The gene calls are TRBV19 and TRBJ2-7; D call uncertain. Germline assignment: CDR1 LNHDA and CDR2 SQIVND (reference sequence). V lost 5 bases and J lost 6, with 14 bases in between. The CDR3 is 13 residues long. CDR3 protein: CASSPLPRGEQYF. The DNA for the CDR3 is TGTGCCAGTAGTCCACTCCCCCGAGGCGAGCAGTACTTC.

This CDR3 is CSVDTGEDNEQFF. DNA of the CDR3: TGCAGCGTTGATACGGGGGAGGACAATGAGCAGTTCTTC. The chain uses TRBV29-1 and TRBJ2-1, with a weak D call TRBD2 (6 bases). The germline gives CDR1 SQVTM, CDR2 ANQGSEA. Trimming cost V 3 bases and J 5 bases, with 11 bases left between them. This CDR3 contains 13 residues.

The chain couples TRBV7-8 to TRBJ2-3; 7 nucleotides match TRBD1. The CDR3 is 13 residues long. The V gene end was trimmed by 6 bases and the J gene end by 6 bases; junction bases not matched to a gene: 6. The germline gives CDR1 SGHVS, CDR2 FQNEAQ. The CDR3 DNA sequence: TGTGCCAGCAGTGACAGGGATCGTGATACGCAGTATTTT. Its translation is CASSDRDRDTQYF.

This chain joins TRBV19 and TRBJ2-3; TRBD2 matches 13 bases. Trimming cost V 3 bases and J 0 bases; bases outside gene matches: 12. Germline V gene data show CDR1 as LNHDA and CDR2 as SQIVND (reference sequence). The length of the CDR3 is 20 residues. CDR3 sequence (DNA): TGTGCCAGTAGTATCGTTGGGACTAGCGGGAACCCCGGGAGCACAGATACGCAGTATTTT. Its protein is CASSIVGTSGNPGSTDTQYF.

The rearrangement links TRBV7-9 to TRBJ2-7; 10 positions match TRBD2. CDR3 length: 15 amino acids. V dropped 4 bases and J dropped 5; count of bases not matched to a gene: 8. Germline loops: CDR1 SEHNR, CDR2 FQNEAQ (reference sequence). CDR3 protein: CASSSLAGGRNEQYF. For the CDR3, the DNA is TGTGCCAGCAGCTCTTTAGCGGGAGGCCGAAACGAGCAGTACTTC. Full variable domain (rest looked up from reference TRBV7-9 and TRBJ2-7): DTGVSQNPRHKITKRGQNVTFRCDPISEHNRLYWYRQTLGQGPEFLTYFQNEAQLEKSRLLSDRFSAERPKGSFSTLEIQRTEQGDSAMYLCASSSLAGGRNEQYFGPGTRLTVT.

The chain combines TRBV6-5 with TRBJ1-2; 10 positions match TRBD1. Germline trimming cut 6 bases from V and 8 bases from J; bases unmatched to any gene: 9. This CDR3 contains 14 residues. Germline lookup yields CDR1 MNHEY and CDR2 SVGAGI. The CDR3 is CASSPGTGAGGYTF. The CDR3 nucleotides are TGTGCCAGCAGCCCCGGGACAGGGGCCGGAGGCTACACCTTC.

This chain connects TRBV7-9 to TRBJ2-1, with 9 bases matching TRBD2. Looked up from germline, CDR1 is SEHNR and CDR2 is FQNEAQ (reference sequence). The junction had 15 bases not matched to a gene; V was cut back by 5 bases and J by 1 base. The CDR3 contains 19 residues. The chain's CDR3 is CASSGRTSARLGSYNEQFF. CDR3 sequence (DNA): TGTGCCAGCAGCGGGCGGACTAGCGCCCGTTTAGGTTCCTACAATGAGCAGTTCTTC.

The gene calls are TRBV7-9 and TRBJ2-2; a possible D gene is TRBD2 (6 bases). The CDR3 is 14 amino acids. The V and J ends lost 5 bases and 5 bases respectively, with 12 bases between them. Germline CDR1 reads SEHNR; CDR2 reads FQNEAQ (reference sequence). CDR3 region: CASSPPGTTGELFF. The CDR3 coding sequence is TGTGCCAGCAGCCCCCCCGGGACTACCGGGGAGCTGTTTTTT.